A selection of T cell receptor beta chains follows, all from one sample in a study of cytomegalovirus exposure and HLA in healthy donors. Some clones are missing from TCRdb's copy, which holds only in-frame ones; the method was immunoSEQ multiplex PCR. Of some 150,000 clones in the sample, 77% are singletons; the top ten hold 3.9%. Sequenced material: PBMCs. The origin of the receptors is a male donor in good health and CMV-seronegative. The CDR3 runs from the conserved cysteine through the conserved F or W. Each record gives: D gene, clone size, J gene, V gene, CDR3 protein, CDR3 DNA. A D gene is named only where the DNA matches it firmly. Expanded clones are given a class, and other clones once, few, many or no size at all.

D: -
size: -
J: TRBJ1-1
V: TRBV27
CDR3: CASSFRLEVSGTEAFF
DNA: TGTGCCAGCAGTTTCCGTCTAGAGGTATCGGGCACTGAAGCTTTCTTT

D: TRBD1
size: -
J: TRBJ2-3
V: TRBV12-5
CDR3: CASGLGQGSTDTQYF
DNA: TGTGCTAGTGGTTTGGGACAGGGGAGCACAGATACGCAGTATTTT

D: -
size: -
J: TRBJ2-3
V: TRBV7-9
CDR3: CASSLVSDTQYF
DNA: TGTGCCAGCAGCTTAGTGTCGGATACGCAGTATTTT

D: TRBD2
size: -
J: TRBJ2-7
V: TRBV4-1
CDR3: CASSQDSGEALYEQYF
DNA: TGCGCCAGCAGCCAAGATAGCGGGGAGGCCCTTTACGAGCAGTACTTC

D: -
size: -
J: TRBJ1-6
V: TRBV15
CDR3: CATSREAARNSPLHF
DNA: TGTGCCACCAGCAGAGAAGCAGCGAGAAATTCACCCCTCCACTTT

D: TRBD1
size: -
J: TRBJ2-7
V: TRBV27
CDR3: CASSPDRGVYEQYF
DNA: TGTGCCAGCAGTCCGGACAGGGGGGTCTACGAGCAGTACTTC

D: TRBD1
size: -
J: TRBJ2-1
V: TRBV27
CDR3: CASSFGTEGYNEQFF
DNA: TGTGCCAGCAGTTTTGGGACAGAGGGCTACAATGAGCAGTTCTTC

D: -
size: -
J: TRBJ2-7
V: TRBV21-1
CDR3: CASSKEGREHDEQYF
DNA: TGTGCCAGCAGCAAAGAGGGGCGGGAACACGACGAGCAGTACTTC

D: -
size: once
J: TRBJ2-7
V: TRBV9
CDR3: CASSVGGHEQYF
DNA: TGTGCCAGCAGCGTCGGTGGGCACGAGCAGTACTTC

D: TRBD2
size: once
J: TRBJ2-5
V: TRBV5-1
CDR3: CASSLQTSGSCQYF
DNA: TGCGCCAGCAGCTTGCAGACTAGCGGGAGTTGCCAGTACTTC

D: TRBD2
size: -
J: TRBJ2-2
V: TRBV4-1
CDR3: CASSQRGLDAGELFF
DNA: TGCGCCAGCAGCCAAAGGGGACTAGATGCCGGGGAGCTGTTTTTT

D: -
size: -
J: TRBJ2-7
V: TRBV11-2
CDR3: CASSLKPGSGEQYF
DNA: TGTGCCAGCAGCTTAAAGCCAGGGTCTGGCGAGCAGTACTTC

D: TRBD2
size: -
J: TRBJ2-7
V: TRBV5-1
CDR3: CASSLGLAGGDEQYF
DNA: TGCGCCAGCAGCTTGGGACTAGCGGGAGGAGACGAGCAGTACTTC

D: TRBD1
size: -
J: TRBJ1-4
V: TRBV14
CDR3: CASSRDRGLTNEKLFF
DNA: TGTGCCAGCAGCCGGGACAGGGGATTGACTAATGAAAAACTGTTTTTT

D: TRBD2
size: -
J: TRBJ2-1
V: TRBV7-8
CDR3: CASSSSGGYNEQFF
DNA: TGTGCCAGCAGCTCCAGCGGGGGATACAATGAGCAGTTCTTC

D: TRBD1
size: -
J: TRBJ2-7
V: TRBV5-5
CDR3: CASSTAAGTELYEQYF
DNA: TGTGCCAGCAGCACCGCCGCCGGGACAGAACTCTACGAGCAGTACTTC